The 21 T cell receptor beta chains below come from one sample, sequenced in a study of response to subunit inactivated influenza vaccine. Each CDR3 protein is one row after TCRdb ran MiXCR on the RT-PCR reads. Here the sample spans roughly 550,000 distinct CDR3 sequences, roughly 25% being singletons. The sample was also reused in another study, on T cells expressing NK-cell markers. As reported in that work: 5'RACE template switching with UMIs generated TCR beta cDNA.

Source: CD4+ T cells sorted from PBMCs, taken 12 days after vaccination. The source of these receptors is a man between 45 and 60 years old who received an inactivated influenza vaccine.

The rearrangement links TRBV20-1 to TRBJ2-1; D gene unclear. Germline assignment: CDR1 DFQATT and CDR2 SNEGSKA (reference sequence). The CDR3 contains 14 residues. Between the trimmed V and J ends, which lost 5 bases and 4 bases, there was a span of 15 bases. DNA of the CDR3: TGCAGTGCTTTTCATCCTCCCCCATACAATGAGCAGTTCTTC. Translation gives CSAFHPPPYNEQFF.

The genes are TRBV20-1 and TRBJ2-1; D ambiguous. Trimming removed 2 bases from V and 10 bases from J, with 12 bases in between. Germline lookup yields CDR1 DFQATT and CDR2 SNEGSKA (reference sequence). The CDR3 loop spans 12 amino acids. CDR3 in DNA: TGCAGTGCTAGACGGGCTTTTGGGGAGCAGTTCTTC. This codes for CSARRAFGEQFF.

This sequence joins TRBV7-2 and TRBJ2-5; D is undetermined. Trimming took 5 bases from V and 7 from J, leaving 17 bases between them. Germline V gives CDR1 SGHTA, CDR2 FQGNSA. The CDR3 extends over 14 amino acids. The DNA for the CDR3 is TGTGCCAGCAGCCTGACCCCAGTTAGAGGGACCCAGTACTTC. Encoded protein: CASSLTPVRGTQYF.

This clonotype was seen only a few times. The J gene is TRBJ1-5, the V gene TRBV12-3 or TRBV12-4; D is perhaps TRBD1 (5 bases). The CDR3 consists of 16 residues. Trimming shortened V by 2 bases and J by 0 bases, and 11 bases separated the two germline ends. The CDR3 loop reads CASSLTAGLSNQPQHF. The CDR3 DNA reads as TGTGCCAGCAGTTTAACGGCAGGGCTTAGCAATCAGCCCCAGCATTTT.

The V call is TRBV29-1, the J call TRBJ1-1; D is uncertain. The V gene lost 6 bases and the J gene lost 1 base, with 9 bases spanning the gap. The germline V gene has CDR1 SQVTM and CDR2 ANQGSEA. The CDR3 loop spans 12 amino acids. CDR3 in amino acids: CSVVTGNTEAFF. The CDR3 DNA reads as TGCAGCGTGGTTACCGGGAACACTGAAGCTTTCTTT.

This chain connects TRBV5-5 to TRBJ1-1; D is unresolved. Per the germline V gene, CDR1 is SGHKS and CDR2 is YYEKEE (reference sequence). Trimming pared 0 bases from V and 3 bases from J, leaving 3 bases between. This CDR3 comprises 12 residues. The CDR3, as DNA: TGTGCCAGCAGCTTGGCAGACACTGAAGCTTTCTTT. Protein: CASSLADTEAFF.

This clonotype was observed a few times. This rearrangement joins TRBV14 to TRBJ2-5; D unresolved. V was pared by 2 bases and J by 1 base, with 8 bases between. The CDR3 runs to 14 residues. Germline-derived CDR1 and CDR2 are SGHDN and FVKESK. CDR3 loop: CASSQWTGQETQYF. The CDR3 DNA follows: TGTGCCAGCAGCCAATGGACGGGCCAAGAGACCCAGTACTTC.

The chain uses TRBV6-2 or TRBV6-3 and TRBJ1-5, with a tentative D call TRBD1 (6 bases). This CDR3 contains 13 residues. Germline-derived CDR1 and CDR2 are MNHEY and SVGEGT. Deletions cut 5 bases from V and 8 bases from J, with 13 bases between. The CDR3 nucleotides read TGTGCCAGCAGTGATTACCGACAGGAGCCCCAGCATTTT. It yields the protein CASSDYRQEPQHF.

This clonotype turned up a few times. The V call is TRBV6-2 or TRBV6-3, the J call TRBJ2-3; D might be TRBD2 (6 bases). The CDR3 extends over 15 amino acids. Looked up from germline, CDR1 is MNHEY and CDR2 is SVGEGT. The germline V and J ends were trimmed by 2 bases and 3 bases, with 12 bases remaining between them. CDR3 nucleotides: TGTGCCAGCAGTTACGGACGGAGGGGTACAGATACGCAGTATTTT. Amino acids: CASSYGRRGTDTQYF.

This clonotype was recorded a few times. The V call is TRBV29-1, the J call TRBJ2-5, with D unresolved. The CDR3 length is 13 residues. V gave up 3 bases and J gave up 6 bases, with 14 bases separating them. The germline V gene has CDR1 SQVTM and CDR2 ANQGSEA. The CDR3 DNA sequence: TGCAGCGTTGAGTGGGTGGCAGGACAGACCCAGTACTTC. Translating gives CSVEWVAGQTQYF.

The chain employs TRBV4-1 and TRBJ2-1, with 14 positions matching TRBD2. There are 17 residues in the CDR3. From germline, CDR1 is MGHRA and CDR2 YSYEKL. The ends lost 0 bases at V and 6 bases at J; junction bases unmatched: 4. The CDR3 coding sequence is TGCGCCAGCAGCCAAGACGGGACTAGCGGGGGTCGCAATGAGCAGTTCTTC. This gives the protein CASSQDGTSGGRNEQFF.

This chain connects TRBV20-1 to TRBJ2-1; the match to TRBD1 covers 9 bases. V lost 0 bases and J lost 9; bases outside the gene matches: 9. Germline V CDR1 and CDR2: DFQATT, SNEGSKA (reference sequence). The CDR3 consists of 15 residues. For the CDR3, the DNA is TGCAGTGCTAGAGATGTAAGGACAGGGGAGCCTGAGCAGTTCTTC. It codes for CSARDVRTGEPEQFF.

This clonotype was observed a few times. V and J are TRBV5-1 and TRBJ1-2, with D maybe TRBD1 (6 bases). This CDR3 has 15 residues. Germline assignment: CDR1 SGHRS and CDR2 YFSETQ. The ends were cut back, 10 bases at V and 8 bases at J, with 27 bases in the middle. The CDR3 region is CASRLGQSWVGGYTF. CDR3 nucleotide sequence: TGCGCCTCCAGGTTGGGACAAAGCTGGGTTGGCGGCTACACCTTC.

This clonotype was recorded a few times. The J gene is TRBJ2-2, the V gene TRBV6-1; D is undetermined. Trimming pared 6 bases from V and 0 bases from J, leaving 11 bases between. Germline values: CDR1 MNHNS, CDR2 SASEGT. The CDR3 has 15 amino acids. The CDR3 here is CASRARFPNTGELFF. The CDR3 DNA is TGTGCCAGCAGAGCCAGATTTCCGAACACCGGGGAGCTGTTTTTT.

The chain couples TRBV7-2 to TRBJ2-4; a possible D gene is TRBD1 (5 bases). Looked up from germline, CDR1 is SGHTA and CDR2 is FQGNSA. V was clipped by 4 bases and J by 3 bases, with 10 bases between them. The length of the CDR3 is 14 residues. The CDR3 is CASSSGLGKNIQYF. The CDR3 DNA is TGTGCCAGCAGCTCAGGGTTGGGCAAAAACATTCAGTACTTC.

The rearrangement uses TRBV6-5 and TRBJ1-2; 7 positions agree with TRBD1. In germline, CDR1 is MNHEY, CDR2 SVGAGI. V was clipped by 2 bases and J by 2 bases; unmatched bases: 5. The CDR3 has 15 residues. The CDR3 region has the DNA TGTGCCAGCAGTTACAGGGGACAGTTGAACTATGGCTACACCTTC. This gives the protein CASSYRGQLNYGYTF.

The chain couples TRBV6-1 to TRBJ2-5; 7 bases match TRBD2. V shed 2 bases and J 4 bases; nucleotides not matched to a gene: 7. CDR3 length: 15 amino acids. Per the germline V gene, CDR1 is MNHNS and CDR2 is SASEGT. CDR3 in DNA: TGTGCCAGCAGTGAATTTGCGGGGGTCGGAGAGACCCAGTACTTC. It specifies CASSEFAGVGETQYF.

This clonotype was seen many times. V is TRBV28 and J is TRBJ2-7, with 8 bases identical to TRBD2. J lost 2 bases, V lost 5 bases, and 2 bases had no gene match. Per the germline V gene, CDR1 is MDHEN and CDR2 is SYDVKM. The CDR3 extends over 13 amino acids. The CDR3 here is CASSKRGTYEQYF. Written as DNA, the CDR3 is TGTGCCAGCAGTAAGCGGGGGACCTACGAGCAGTACTTC.

This chain uses TRBV18 with TRBJ2-7; D is possibly TRBD2 (5 bases). This CDR3 spans 15 amino acids. V lost 5 bases and J lost 0, with 14 bases in between. Germline CDR1 and CDR2: KGHSH and LQKENI. As DNA, the CDR3 is TGTGCCAGCTCATCGGTTAGCGTTATCTCCTACGAGCAGTACTTC. Protein sequence: CASSSVSVISYEQYF.

This clonotype came up many times. The CDR3 sequence is CASSLSYNEQFF. In nucleotides, the CDR3 is TGTGCCAGCAGTTTAAGCTACAATGAGCAGTTCTTC. J is TRBJ2-1 and V is TRBV12-3 or TRBV12-4; D call uncertain. V gave up 2 bases and J gave up 3 bases, with 2 bases separating them. The CDR3 runs 12 residues.

The gene calls are TRBV30 and TRBJ2-1; TRBD2 matches 10 bases. J lost 9 bases, V lost 2 bases, and 4 bases had no gene match. The CDR3 contains 13 residues. Germline V gene sequence: CDR1 GTSNPN, CDR2 SVGIG (reference sequence). This CDR3 reads CAWSKGLASEQFF. The CDR3 DNA sequence: TGTGCCTGGAGTAAGGGACTAGCGAGTGAGCAGTTCTTC.